The clone carrying this T cell receptor (beta chain) was observed a handful of times. Its antigen is not identified. These data are taken from a study of human T cells and chemical hapten exposure. Study background: 2% DPC applied to an approximately 2 cm by approximately 2 cm arm area sensitized donors. TCR yields per sample varied mostly from small pooled library volume differences.

Described time point: patch test 1, 2 weeks after DPC sensitization. Treatment meaning: therapeutic diphenylcyclopropenone sensitization with weekly scalp DPC. Study-level findings and limits: DPC sensitization did not alter TCRs above 1 in 1000 frequency.

V was trimmed by 5 bases and J by 0 bases, leaving 18 bases between them. The CDR3 extends over 17 amino acids. From germline, CDR1 is SEHNR and CDR2 FQNEAQ (reference sequence). Original methodology: Sequenced samples showed a median of around 100,000 TCRs each, with counts running from around 20,000 to 690,000. TCRdb re-called the RACE reads with MiXCR, one entry per CDR3 protein. The V and J calls here are based on TCRdb, not the publication. Among some 350,000 distinct CDR3 sequences listed, about 7% were seen once. This TCR was recovered from a woman under 30 with alopecia areata. Some clones in this sample may be carry-over from other donors' samples. Sequences were derived from whole blood, sampled in connection with sensitization to the hapten diphenylcyclopropenone (DPC). This sequence joins TRBV7-9 and TRBJ2-3; D perhaps matches TRBD2 (7 bases). CDR3 loop: CASSRTRGPPSTDTQYF. The CDR3, as DNA: TGTGCCAGCAGCCGGACGCGGGGGCCCCCTAGCACAGATACGCAGTATTTT.